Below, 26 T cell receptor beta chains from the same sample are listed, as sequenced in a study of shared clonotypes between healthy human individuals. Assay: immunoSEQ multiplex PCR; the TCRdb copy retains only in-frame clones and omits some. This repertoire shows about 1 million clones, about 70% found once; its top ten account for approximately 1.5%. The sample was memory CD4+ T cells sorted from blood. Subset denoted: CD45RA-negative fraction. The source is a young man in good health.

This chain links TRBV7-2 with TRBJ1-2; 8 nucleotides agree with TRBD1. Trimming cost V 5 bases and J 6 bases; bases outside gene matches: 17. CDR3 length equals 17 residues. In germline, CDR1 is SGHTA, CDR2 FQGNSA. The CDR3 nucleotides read TGTGCCAGCAGCCCAAACCCGCTCTGGGACAGGTGGGATGGCTACACCTTC. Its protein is CASSPNPLWDRWDGYTF.

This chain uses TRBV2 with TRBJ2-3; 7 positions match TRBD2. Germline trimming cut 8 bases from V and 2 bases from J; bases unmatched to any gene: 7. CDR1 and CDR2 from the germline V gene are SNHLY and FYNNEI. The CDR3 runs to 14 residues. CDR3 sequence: CASGREPPTDTQYF. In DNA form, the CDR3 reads TGTGCCAGCGGGCGGGAGCCACCCACAGATACGCAGTATTTT. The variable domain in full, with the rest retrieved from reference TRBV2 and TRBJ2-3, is EPEVTQTPSHQVTQMGQEVILRCVPISNHLYFYWYRQILGQKVEFLVSFYNNEISEKSEIFDDQFSVERPDGSNFTLKIRSTKLEDSAMYFCASGREPPTDTQYFGPGTRLTVL.

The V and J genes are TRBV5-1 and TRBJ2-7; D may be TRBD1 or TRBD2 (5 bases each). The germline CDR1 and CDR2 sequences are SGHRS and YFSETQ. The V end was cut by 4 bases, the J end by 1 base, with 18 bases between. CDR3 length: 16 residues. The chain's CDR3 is CASSRTGTVRSYEQYF. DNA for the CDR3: TGCGCCAGCAGCAGGACCGGGACGGTCCGATCCTACGAGCAGTACTTC.

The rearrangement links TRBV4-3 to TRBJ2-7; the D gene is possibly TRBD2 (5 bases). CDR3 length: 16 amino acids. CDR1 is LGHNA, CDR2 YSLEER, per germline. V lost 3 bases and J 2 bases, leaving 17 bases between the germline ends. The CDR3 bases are TGCGCCAGCAGCCAGGAGACCGGGATCGTTCCCTACGAGCAGTACTTC. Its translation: CASSQETGIVPYEQYF.

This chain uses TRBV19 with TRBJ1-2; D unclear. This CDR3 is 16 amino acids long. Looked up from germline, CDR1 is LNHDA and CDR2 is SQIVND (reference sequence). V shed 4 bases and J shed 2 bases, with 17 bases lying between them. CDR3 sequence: CASSTGYTVSNYGYTF. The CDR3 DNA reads TGTGCCAGTAGTACAGGCTATACGGTATCCAACTATGGCTACACCTTC.

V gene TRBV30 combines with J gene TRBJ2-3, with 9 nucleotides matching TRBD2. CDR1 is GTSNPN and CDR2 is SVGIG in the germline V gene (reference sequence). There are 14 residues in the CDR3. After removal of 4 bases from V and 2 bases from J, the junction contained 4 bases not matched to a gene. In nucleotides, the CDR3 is TGTGCCTGGAAGACTAGCGGCAACACAGATACGCAGTATTTT. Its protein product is CAWKTSGNTDTQYF. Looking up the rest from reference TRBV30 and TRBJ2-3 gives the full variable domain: SQTIHQWPATLVQPVGSPLSLECTVEGTSNPNLYWYRQAAGRGLQLLFYSVGIGQISSEVPQNLSASRPQDRQFILSSKKLLLSDSGFYLCAWKTSGNTDTQYFGPGTRLTVL.

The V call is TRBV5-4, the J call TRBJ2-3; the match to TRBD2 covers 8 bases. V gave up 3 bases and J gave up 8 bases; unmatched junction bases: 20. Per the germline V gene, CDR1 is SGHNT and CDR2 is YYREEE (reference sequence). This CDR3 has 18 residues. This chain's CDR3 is CASSSANPIAGLTLTQYF. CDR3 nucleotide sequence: TGTGCCAGCAGCTCGGCCAACCCGATAGCGGGACTCACTCTTACGCAGTATTTT.

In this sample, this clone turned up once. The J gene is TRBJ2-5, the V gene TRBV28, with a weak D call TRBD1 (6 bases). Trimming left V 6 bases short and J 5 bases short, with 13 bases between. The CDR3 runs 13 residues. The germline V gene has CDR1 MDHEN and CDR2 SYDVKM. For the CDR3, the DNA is TGTGCCAGCAGCAATACAGGGTCCGAGACCCAGTACTTC. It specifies CASSNTGSETQYF.

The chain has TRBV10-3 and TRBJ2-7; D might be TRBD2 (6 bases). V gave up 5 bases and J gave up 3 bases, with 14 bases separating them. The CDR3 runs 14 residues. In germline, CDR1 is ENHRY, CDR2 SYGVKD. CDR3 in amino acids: CAISPLGGYYEQYF. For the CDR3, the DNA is TGTGCCATCAGTCCCCTCGGGGGTTACTACGAGCAGTACTTC.

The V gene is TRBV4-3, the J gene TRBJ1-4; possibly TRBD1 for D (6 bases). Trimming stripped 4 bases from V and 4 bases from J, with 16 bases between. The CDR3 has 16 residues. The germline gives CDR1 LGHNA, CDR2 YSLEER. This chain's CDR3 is CASSPRATGINEKLFF. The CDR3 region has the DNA TGCGCCAGCAGCCCAAGGGCCACAGGGATTAATGAAAAACTGTTTTTT.

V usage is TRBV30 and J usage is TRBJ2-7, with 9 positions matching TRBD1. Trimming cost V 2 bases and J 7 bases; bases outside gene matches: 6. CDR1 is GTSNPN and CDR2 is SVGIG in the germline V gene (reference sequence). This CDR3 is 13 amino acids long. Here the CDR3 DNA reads TGTGCCTGGAGTCGACAGGGGGTGGGAGAGCAGTACTTC. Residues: CAWSRQGVGEQYF.

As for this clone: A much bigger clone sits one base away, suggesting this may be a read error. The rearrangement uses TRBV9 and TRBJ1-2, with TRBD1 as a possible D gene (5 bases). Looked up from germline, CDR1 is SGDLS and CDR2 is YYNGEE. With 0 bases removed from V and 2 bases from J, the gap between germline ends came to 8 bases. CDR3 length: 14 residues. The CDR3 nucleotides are TGTGCCAGCAGCGTAGGTGAGGGGAACTATGGCTACACCTTC. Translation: CASSVGEGNYGYTF.

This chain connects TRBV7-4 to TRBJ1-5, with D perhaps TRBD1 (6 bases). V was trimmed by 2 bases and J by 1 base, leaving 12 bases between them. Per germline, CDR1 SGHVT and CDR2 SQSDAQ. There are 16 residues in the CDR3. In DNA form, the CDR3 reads TGTGCCAGCAGCTTATTGGGACATCAGAGCAATCAGCCCCAGCATTTT. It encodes CASSLLGHQSNQPQHF.

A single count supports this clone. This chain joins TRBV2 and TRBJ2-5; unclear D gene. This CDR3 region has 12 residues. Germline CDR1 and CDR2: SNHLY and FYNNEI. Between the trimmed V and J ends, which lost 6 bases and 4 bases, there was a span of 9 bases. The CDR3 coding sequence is TGTGCCAGCAGCCTCCTCGCAGAGACCCAGTACTTC. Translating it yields CASSLLAETQYF.

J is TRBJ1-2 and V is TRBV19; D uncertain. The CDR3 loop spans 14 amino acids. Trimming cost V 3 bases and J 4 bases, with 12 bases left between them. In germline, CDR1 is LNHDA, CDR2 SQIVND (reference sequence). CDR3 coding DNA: TGTGCCAGTAGTATCCCCGGAGCTACCTATGGCTACACCTTC. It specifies CASSIPGATYGYTF.

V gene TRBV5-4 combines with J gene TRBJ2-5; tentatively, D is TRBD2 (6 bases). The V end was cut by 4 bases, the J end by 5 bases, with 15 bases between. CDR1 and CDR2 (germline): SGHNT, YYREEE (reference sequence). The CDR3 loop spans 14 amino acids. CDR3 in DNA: TGTGCCAGCAGCCTCCGGGACTCGGCGGAGACCCAGTACTTC. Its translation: CASSLRDSAETQYF.

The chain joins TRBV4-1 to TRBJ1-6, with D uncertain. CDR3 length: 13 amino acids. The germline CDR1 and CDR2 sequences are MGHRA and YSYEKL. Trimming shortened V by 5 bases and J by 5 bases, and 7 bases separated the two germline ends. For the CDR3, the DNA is TGCGCCAGCAGCGATCAGCATAATTCACCCCTCCACTTT. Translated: CASSDQHNSPLHF.

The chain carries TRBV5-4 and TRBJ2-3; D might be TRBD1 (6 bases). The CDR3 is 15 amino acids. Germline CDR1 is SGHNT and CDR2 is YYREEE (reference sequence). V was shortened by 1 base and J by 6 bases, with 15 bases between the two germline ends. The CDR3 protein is CASSLRLPQGDTQYF. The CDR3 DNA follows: TGTGCCAGCAGCTTGCGTCTACCCCAGGGGGATACGCAGTATTTT.

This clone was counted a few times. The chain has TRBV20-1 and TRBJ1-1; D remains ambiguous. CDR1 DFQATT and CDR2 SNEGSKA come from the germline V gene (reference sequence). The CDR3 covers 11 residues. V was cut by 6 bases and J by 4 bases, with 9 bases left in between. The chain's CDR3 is CSAHQATEAFF. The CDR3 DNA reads TGCAGTGCACACCAGGCCACTGAAGCTTTCTTT.

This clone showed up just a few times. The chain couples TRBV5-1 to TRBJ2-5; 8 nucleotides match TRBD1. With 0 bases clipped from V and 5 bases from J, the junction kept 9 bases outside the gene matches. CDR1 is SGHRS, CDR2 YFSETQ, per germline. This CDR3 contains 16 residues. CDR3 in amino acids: CASSLEAGGAEETQYF. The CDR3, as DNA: TGCGCCAGCAGCTTGGAGGCAGGGGGCGCAGAGGAGACCCAGTACTTC. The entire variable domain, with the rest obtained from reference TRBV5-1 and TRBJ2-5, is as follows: KAGVTQTPRYLIKTRGQQVTLSCSPISGHRSVSWYQQTPGQGLQFLFEYFSETQRNKGNFPGRFSGRQFSNSRSEMNVSTLELGDSALYLCASSLEAGGAEETQYFGPGTRLLVL.

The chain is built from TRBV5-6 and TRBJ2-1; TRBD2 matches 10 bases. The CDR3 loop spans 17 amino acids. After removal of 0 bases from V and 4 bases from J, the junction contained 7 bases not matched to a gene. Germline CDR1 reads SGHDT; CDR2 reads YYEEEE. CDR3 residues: CASSLVLLAGDYNEQFF. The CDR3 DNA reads TGTGCCAGCAGCTTGGTATTGCTAGCGGGAGATTACAATGAGCAGTTCTTC. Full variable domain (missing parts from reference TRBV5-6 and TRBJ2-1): DAGVTQSPTHLIKTRGQQVTLRCSPKSGHDTVSWYQQALGQGPQFIFQYYEEEERQRGNFPDRFSGHQFPNYSSELNVNALLLGDSALYLCASSLVLLAGDYNEQFFGPGTRLTVL.

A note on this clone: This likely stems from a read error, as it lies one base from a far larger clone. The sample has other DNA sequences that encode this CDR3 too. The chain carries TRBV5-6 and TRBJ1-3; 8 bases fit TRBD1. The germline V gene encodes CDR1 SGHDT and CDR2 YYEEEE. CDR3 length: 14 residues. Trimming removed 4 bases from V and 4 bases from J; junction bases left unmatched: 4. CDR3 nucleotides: TGTGCCAGCAGCCTCGGACAGGGAGGAAACACCATATATTTT. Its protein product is CASSLGQGGNTIYF.

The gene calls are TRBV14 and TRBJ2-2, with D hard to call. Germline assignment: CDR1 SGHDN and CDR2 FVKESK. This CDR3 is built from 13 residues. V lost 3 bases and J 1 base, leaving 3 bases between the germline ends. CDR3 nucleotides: TGTGCCAGCAGCCACTGGAACACCGGGGAGCTGTTTTTT. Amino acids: CASSHWNTGELFF.

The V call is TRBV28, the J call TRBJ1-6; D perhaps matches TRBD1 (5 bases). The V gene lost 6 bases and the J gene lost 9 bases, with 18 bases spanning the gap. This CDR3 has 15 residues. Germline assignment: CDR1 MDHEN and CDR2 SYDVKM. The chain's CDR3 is CASRSGGQGGSPLHF. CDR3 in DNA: TGTGCCAGCAGGAGTGGAGGCCAGGGAGGTTCACCCCTCCACTTT. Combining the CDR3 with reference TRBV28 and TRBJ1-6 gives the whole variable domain DVKVTQSSRYLVKRTGEKVFLECVQDMDHENMFWYRQDPGLGLRLIYFSYDVKMKEKGDIPEGYSVSREKKERFSLILESASTNQTSMYLCASRSGGQGGSPLHFGNGTRLTVT.

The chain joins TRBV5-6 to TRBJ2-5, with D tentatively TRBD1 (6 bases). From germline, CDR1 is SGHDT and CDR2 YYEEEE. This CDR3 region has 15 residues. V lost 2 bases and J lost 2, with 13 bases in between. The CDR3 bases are TGTGCCAGCAGCTTAAAGGACAGCAAACAAGAGACCCAGTACTTC. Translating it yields CASSLKDSKQETQYF.

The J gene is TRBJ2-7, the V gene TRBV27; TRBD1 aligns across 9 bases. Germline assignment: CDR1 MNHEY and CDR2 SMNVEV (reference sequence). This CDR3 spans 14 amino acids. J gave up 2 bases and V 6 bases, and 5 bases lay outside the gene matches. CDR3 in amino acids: CASSKGQGTYEQYF. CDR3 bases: TGTGCCAGCAGCAAGGGACAGGGAACCTACGAGCAGTACTTC.